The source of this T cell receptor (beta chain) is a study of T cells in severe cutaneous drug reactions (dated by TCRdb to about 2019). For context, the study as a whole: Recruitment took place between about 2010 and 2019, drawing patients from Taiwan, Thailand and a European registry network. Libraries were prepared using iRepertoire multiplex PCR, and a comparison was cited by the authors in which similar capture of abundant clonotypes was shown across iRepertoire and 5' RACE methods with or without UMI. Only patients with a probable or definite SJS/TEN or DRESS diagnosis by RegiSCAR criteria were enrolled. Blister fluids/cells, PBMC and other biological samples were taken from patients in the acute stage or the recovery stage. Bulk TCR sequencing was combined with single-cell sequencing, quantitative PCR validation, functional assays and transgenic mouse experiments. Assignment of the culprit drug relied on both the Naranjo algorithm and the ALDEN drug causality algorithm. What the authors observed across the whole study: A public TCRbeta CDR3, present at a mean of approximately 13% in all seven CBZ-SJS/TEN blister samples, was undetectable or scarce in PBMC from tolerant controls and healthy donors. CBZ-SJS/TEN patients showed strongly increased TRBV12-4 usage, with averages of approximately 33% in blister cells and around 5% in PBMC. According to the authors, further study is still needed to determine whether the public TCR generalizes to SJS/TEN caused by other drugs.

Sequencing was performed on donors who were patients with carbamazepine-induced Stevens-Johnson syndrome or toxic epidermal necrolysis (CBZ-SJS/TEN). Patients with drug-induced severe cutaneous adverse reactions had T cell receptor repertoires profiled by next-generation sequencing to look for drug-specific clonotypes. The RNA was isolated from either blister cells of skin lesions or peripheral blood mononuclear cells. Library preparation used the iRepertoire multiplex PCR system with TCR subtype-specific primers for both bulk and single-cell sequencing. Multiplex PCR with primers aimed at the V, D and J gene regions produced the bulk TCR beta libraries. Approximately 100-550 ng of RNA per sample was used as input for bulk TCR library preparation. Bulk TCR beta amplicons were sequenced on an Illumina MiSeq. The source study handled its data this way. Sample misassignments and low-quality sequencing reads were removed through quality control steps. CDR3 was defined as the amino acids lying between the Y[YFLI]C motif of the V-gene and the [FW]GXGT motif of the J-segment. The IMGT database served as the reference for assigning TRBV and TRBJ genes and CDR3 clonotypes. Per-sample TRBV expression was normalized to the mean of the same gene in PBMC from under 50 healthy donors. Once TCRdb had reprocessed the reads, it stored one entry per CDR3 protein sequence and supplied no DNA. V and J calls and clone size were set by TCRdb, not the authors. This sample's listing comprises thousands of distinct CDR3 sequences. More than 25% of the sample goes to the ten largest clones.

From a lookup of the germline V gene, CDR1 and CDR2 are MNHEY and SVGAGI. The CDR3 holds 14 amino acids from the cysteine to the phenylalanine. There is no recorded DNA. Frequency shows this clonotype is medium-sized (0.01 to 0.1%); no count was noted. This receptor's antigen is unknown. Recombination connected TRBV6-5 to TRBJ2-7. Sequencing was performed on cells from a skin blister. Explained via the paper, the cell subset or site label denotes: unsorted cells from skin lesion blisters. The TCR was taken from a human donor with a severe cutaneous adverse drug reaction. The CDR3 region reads CASSLYSIGYEQYF.